The clone carrying this T cell receptor (beta chain) was observed a handful of times. TCRdb ran MiXCR on the 5' RACE reads and lists one entry per CDR3 protein. Of 240,000 or so distinct CDR3 sequences in the sample, 6.9% are singletons; the top ten hold roughly 0.9%. This sample is drawn from a study of T cells after yellow fever vaccination. CDR3 length: 11 residues. Trimming left V 4 bases short and J 10 bases short, with 8 bases between. Germline V lookup: CDR1 LNHDA, CDR2 SQIVND (reference sequence). The receptor's source is a man younger than 40 who received the YFV17D yellow fever vaccine. The gene calls are TRBV19 and TRBJ2-1; tentatively, D is TRBD2 (6 bases). The source was CD4+ T cells sorted from PBMCs, collected 15 days after the yellow fever booster vaccination. As DNA, the CDR3 is TGTGCCAGTAGTACCAGCGGGGAGCAGTTCTTC. It yields the protein CASSTSGEQFF.